These 8 T cell receptor beta chains originate from one sample sequenced in a study of blood T cell repertoires in COVID-19. Produced via immunoSEQ multiplex PCR; TCRdb's table is partial and in-frame only. The repertoire holds 45,000 to 65,000 clones, with roughly 90% as singletons. Sequenced material: peripheral blood. Receptors were obtained from a man aged 50-59 years with acute or convalescent COVID-19.

This clone has a single count. CDR3 bases: TGTGCCAGCAGCTTGGAGACGAGGGTCACCTTC. Its translation is CASSLETRVTF. The chain couples TRBV5-4 to TRBJ1-2; D not certain. Trimming pared 0 bases from V and 13 bases from J, leaving 10 bases between. The germline V gene has CDR1 SGHNT and CDR2 YYREEE (reference sequence). This CDR3 comprises 11 residues.

J is TRBJ2-7 and V is TRBV7-9; 8 positions match TRBD1. The CDR3 extends over 13 amino acids. V lost 5 bases to trimming and J lost 5 bases; unmatched junction nucleotides: 5. Germline V gene sequence: CDR1 SEHNR, CDR2 FQNEAQ (reference sequence). The DNA of the CDR3 is TGTGCCAGCAGCCGTGACAGGGGCCACGAGCAGTACTTC. This encodes CASSRDRGHEQYF.

This sequence joins TRBV6-2 or TRBV6-3 and TRBJ2-7; D is possibly TRBD2 (6 bases). Trimming removed 4 bases at V and 8 bases at J, with 12 bases between. There are 12 residues in the CDR3. The V gene's germline CDR1 is MNHEY and CDR2 SVGEGT. The CDR3 loop is CASSLAAGKQYF. Here the CDR3 DNA reads TGTGCCAGCAGTTTAGCGGCTGGCAAGCAGTACTTC.

The J gene is TRBJ1-2, the V gene TRBV5-4; no definite D call. V lost 2 bases and J 7 bases, leaving 12 bases between the germline ends. The CDR3 is 13 amino acids. Per germline, CDR1 SGHNT and CDR2 YYREEE (reference sequence). This CDR3 reads CASSLPESPGYTF. CDR3 nucleotides: TGTGCCAGCAGCTTACCGGAGTCTCCTGGCTACACCTTC.

V usage is TRBV27 and J usage is TRBJ2-7; D is possibly TRBD1 (7 bases). In germline, CDR1 is MNHEY, CDR2 SMNVEV (reference sequence). The CDR3 has 14 residues. CDR3 coding DNA: TGTGCGGTAGCAGGGGGGAGGAGCTCCTACGAGCAGTACTTC. Residues: CAVAGGRSSYEQYF.

The V and J genes are TRBV5-1 and TRBJ2-3; D gene uncertain. Between the trimmed V and J ends, which lost 4 bases and 2 bases, there was a span of 8 bases. This CDR3 comprises 13 residues. Per the germline V gene, CDR1 is SGHRS and CDR2 is YFSETQ. The chain's CDR3 is CASSPQFTDTQYF. In DNA form, the CDR3 reads TGCGCCAGCAGCCCCCAGTTCACAGATACGCAGTATTTT.

This rearrangement joins TRBV5-5 to TRBJ2-3, with D unresolved. The ends were cut back, 4 bases at V and 0 bases at J, with 9 bases in the middle. Per the germline V gene, CDR1 is SGHKS and CDR2 is YYEKEE (reference sequence). The CDR3 sequence is 14 residues long. CDR3 in DNA: TGTGCCAGCAGCCCCCAACAGAGCACAGATACGCAGTATTTT. Translated, it gives CASSPQQSTDTQYF.

This clone has only a few counts. V usage is TRBV7-9 and J usage is TRBJ2-5; 7 positions match TRBD1. CDR1 is SEHNR, CDR2 FQNEAQ, per germline (reference sequence). The V segment lost 2 bases and the J segment 5 bases; nucleotides outside the gene matches: 5. The CDR3 consists of 14 residues. CDR3 residues: CASSLRGGRETQYF. DNA of the CDR3: TGTGCCAGCAGCTTACGAGGGGGCAGGGAGACCCAGTACTTC.